The entry that follows covers one TCR beta chain sequence. What it binds is unknown. A multiplex PCR was run with 60 Vbeta primers and 13 Jbeta primers. Data came from immunoSEQ multiplex PCR; TCRdb stores just in-frame clones and leaves some out. The profile shows around 130,000 clones, 84% of them singletons. This sample was taken from a study of cytomegalovirus exposure and HLA in healthy donors. Overall study results and limits: Most TCRs appeared rarely, but some public TCRs recurred in many donors. Investigators reported 164 TCR beta chains as tied to cytomegalovirus. In the analysis, some V segments, TRBV6-2 and TRBV6-3 included, were excluded as indistinguishable.

Unmatched junction bases numbered 8, after V lost 5 bases and J lost 3 bases. This CDR3 is built from 15 residues. CDR1 is SGHVS, CDR2 FQNEAQ, per germline. The sample taken for sequencing was PBMCs. The chain combines TRBV7-8 with TRBJ2-3; 7 positions agree with TRBD1. The TCR was taken from a man aged 50-60 years in good health and CMV-seronegative. CDR3 coding DNA: TGTGCCAGCAGCCTACTGACAGGGATAACAGATACGCAGTATTTT. This gives the protein CASSLLTGITDTQYF.